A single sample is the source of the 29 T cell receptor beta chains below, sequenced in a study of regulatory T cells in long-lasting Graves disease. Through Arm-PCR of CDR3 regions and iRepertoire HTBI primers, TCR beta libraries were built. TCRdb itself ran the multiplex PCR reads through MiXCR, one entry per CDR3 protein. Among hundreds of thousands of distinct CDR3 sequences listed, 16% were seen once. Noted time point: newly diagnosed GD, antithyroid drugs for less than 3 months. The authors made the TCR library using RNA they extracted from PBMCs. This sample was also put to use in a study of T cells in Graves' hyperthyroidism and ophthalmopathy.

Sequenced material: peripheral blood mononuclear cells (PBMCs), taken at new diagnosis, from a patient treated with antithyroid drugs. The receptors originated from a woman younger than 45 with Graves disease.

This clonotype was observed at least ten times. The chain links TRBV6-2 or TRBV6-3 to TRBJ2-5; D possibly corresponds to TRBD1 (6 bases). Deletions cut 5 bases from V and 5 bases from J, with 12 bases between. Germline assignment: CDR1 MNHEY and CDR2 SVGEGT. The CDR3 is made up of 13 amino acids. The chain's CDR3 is CASSVRGGETQYF. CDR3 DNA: TGTGCCAGCAGTGTCAGGGGCGGGGAGACCCAGTACTTC.

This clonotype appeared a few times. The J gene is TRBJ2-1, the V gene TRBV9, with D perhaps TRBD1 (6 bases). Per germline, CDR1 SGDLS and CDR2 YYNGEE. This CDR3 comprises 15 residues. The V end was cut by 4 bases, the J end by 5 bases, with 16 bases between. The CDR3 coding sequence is TGTGCCAGCAGCTCCCAGAACCGGGACAACAATGAGCAGTTCTTC. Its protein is CASSSQNRDNNEQFF.

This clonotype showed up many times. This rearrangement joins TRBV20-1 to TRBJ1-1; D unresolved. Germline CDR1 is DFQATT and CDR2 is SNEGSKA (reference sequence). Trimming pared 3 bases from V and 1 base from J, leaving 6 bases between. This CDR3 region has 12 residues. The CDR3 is CSASVRNTEAFF. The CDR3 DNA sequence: TGCAGTGCTAGCGTACGGAACACTGAAGCTTTCTTT.

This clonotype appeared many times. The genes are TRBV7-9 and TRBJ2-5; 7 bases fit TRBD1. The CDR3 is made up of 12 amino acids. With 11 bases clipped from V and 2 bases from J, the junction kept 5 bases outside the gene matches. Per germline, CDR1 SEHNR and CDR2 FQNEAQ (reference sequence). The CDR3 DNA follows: TGTGCCGGAATACAGGGGCAAGAGACCCAGTACTTC. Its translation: CAGIQGQETQYF.

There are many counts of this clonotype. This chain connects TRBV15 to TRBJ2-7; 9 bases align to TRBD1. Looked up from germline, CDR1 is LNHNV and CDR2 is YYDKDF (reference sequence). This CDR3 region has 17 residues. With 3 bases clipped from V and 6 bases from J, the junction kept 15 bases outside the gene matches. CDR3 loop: CATSSELHGTGTSEQYF. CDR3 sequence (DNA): TGTGCCACCAGCAGTGAACTACACGGGACAGGGACGTCCGAGCAGTACTTC. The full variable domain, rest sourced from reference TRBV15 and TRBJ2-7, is DAMVIQNPRYQVTQFGKPVTLSCSQTLNHNVMYWYQQKSSQAPKLLFHYYDKDFNNEADTPDNFQSRRPNTSFCFLDIRSPGLGDTAMYLCATSSELHGTGTSEQYFGPGTRLTVT.

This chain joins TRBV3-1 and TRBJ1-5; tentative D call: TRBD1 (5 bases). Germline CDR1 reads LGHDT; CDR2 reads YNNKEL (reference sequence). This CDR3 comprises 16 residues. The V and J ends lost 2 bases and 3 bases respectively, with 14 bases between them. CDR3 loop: CASSQTGAGSNQPQHF. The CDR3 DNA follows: TGTGCCAGCAGCCAAACCGGGGCAGGATCCAATCAGCCCCAGCATTTT.

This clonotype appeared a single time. CDR3 bases: TGCGCCAGCAGCCAAGATCCTGGGACTCCCTACAATGAGCAGTTCTTC. It translates to CASSQDPGTPYNEQFF. This sequence joins TRBV4-1 and TRBJ2-1, with D tentatively TRBD2 (6 bases). CDR1 and CDR2 from the germline V gene are MGHRA and YSYEKL. Between the trimmed V and J ends, which lost 0 bases and 2 bases, there was a span of 11 bases. This CDR3 has 16 residues.

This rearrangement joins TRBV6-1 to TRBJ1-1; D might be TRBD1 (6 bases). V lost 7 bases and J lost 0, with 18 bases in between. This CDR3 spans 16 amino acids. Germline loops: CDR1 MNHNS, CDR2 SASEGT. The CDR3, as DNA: TGTGCCAGCACCTCAGGAGGGGGGAGCCTGAACACTGAAGCTTTCTTT. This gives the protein CASTSGGGSLNTEAFF.

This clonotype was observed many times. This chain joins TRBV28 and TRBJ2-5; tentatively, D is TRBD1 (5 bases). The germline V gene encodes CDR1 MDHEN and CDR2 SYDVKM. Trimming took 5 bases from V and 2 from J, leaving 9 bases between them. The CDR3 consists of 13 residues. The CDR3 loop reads CASSRQFQETQYF. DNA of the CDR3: TGTGCCAGCAGTCGACAGTTTCAAGAGACCCAGTACTTC.

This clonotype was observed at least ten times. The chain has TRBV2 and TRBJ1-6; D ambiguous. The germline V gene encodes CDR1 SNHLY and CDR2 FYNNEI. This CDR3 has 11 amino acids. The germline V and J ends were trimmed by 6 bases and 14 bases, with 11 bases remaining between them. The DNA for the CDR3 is TGTGCCAGCAGAACAAAATTCACCCTCCACTTT. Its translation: CASRTKFTLHF.

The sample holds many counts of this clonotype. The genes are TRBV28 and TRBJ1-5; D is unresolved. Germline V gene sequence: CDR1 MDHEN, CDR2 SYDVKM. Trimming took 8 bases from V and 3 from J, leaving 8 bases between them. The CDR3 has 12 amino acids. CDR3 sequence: CASREYNQPQHF. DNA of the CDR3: TGTGCCAGCCGGGAATACAATCAGCCCCAGCATTTT.

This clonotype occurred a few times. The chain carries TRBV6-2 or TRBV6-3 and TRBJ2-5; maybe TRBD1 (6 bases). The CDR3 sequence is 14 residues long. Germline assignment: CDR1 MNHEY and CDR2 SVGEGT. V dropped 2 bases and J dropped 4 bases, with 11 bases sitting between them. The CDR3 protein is CASSYRDKVETQYF. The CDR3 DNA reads TGTGCCAGCAGTTACCGGGACAAAGTAGAGACCCAGTACTTC.

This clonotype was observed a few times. The CDR3 nucleotides are TGTGCCAGCAGCCTCCTGAGTAGTCCCGAGCAGTACTTC. Translated, it gives CASSLLSSPEQYF. The gene calls are TRBV7-9 and TRBJ2-7; D is undetermined. The ends were cut back, 5 bases at V and 6 bases at J, with 14 bases in the middle. Germline assignment: CDR1 SEHNR and CDR2 FQNEAQ (reference sequence). CDR3 length: 13 residues. Full variable domain (outside the CDR3, taken from reference TRBV7-9 and TRBJ2-7): DTGVSQNPRHKITKRGQNVTFRCDPISEHNRLYWYRQTLGQGPEFLTYFQNEAQLEKSRLLSDRFSAERPKGSFSTLEIQRTEQGDSAMYLCASSLLSSPEQYFGPGTRLTVT.

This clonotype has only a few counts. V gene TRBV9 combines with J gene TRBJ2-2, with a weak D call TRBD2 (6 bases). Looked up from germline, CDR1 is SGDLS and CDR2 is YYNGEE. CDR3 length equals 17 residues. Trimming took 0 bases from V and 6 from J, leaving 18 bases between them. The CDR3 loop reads CASSVEVDGSEAGELFF. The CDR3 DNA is TGTGCCAGCAGCGTAGAGGTGGACGGGAGTGAAGCCGGGGAGCTGTTTTTT.

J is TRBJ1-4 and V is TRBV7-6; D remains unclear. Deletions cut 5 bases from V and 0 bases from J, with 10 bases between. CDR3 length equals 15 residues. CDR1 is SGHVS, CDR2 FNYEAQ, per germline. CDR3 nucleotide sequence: TGTGCCAGCAGCCTAGGCCATACAACTAATGAAAAACTGTTTTTT. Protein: CASSLGHTTNEKLFF.

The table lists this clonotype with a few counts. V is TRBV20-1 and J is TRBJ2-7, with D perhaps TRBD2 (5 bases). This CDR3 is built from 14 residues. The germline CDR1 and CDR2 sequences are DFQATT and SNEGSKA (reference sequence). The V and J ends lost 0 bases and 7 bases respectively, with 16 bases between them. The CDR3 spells CSARDLLRPGEQYF. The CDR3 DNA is TGCAGTGCTAGAGATCTTCTTCGGCCGGGGGAGCAGTACTTC.

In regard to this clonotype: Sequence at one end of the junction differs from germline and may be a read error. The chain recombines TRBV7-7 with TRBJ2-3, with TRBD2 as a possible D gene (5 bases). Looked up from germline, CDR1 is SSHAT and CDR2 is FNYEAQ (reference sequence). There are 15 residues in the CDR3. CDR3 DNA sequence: TGTGCTAGCAGCTTATCCGGGGAAGGGAAAGATACGCAGTATTTT. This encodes CASSLSGEGKDTQYF.

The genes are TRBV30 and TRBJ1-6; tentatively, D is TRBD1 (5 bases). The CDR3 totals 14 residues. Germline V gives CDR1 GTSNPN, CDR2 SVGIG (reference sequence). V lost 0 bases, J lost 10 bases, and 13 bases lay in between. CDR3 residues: CAWSVGGRGSPLHF. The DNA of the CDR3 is TGTGCCTGGAGTGTTGGTGGTAGGGGATCACCCCTCCACTTT.

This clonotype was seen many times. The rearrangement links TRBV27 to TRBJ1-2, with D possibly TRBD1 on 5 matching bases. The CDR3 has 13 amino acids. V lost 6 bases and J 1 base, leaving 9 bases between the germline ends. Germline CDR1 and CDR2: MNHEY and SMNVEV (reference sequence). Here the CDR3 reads CASRGVDNYGYTF. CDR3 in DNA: TGTGCCAGCAGAGGGGTTGATAACTATGGCTACACCTTC.

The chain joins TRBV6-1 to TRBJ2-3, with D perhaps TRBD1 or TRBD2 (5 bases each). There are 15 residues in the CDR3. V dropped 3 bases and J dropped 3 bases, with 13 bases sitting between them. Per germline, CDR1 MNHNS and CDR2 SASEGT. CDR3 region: CASSDRQGRTDTQYF. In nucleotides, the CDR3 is TGTGCCAGCAGTGACCGGCAGGGACGAACAGATACGCAGTATTTT.

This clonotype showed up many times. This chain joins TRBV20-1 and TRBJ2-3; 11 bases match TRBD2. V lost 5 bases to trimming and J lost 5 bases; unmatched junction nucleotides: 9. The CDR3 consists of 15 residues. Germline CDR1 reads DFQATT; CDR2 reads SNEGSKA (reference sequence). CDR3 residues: CSAQDSGRVGDTQYF. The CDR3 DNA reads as TGCAGTGCTCAAGATAGCGGGAGGGTGGGAGATACGCAGTATTTT.

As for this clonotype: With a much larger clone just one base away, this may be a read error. CDR3: CASSIAFRGGGAFF. CDR3 nucleotides: TGTGCCAGCAGCATCGCGTTTCGAGGGGGTGGGGCTTTCTTT. This chain connects TRBV11-2 to TRBJ1-1; D may be TRBD1 (6 bases). Trimming cost V 5 bases and J 11 bases, with 21 bases left between them. Looked up from germline, CDR1 is SGHAT and CDR2 is FQNNGV. The CDR3 has 14 amino acids.

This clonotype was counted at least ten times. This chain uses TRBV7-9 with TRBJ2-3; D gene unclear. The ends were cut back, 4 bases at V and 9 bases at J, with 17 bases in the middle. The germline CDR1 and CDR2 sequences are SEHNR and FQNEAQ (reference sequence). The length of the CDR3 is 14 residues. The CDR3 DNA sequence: TGTGCCAGCAGCTCTACCGAGTTGCGAGGCACGCAGTATTTT. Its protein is CASSSTELRGTQYF.

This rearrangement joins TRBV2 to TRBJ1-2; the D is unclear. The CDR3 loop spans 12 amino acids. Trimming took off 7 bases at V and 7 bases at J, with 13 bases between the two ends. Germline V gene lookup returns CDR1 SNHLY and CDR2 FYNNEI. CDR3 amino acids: CASNPSRAGYTF. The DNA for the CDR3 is TGTGCCAGCAACCCCTCTCGGGCTGGCTACACCTTC.

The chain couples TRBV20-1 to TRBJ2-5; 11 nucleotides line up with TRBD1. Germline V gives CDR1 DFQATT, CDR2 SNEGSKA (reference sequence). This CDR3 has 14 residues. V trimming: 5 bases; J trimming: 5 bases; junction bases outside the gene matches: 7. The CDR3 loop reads CSASRTGGGETQYF. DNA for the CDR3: TGCAGTGCTTCTCGGACAGGGGGCGGGGAGACCCAGTACTTC.

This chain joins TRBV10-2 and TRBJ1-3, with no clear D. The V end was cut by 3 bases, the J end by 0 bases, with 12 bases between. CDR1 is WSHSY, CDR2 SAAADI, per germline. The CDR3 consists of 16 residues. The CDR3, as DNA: TGCGCCAGCAGTGATATCGCGGCTTTCTCTGGAAACACCATATATTTT. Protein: CASSDIAAFSGNTIYF.

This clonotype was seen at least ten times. CDR3 region: CATSDPGQSGGAFF. In DNA form, the CDR3 reads TGTGCCACCAGTGACCCCGGGCAATCGGGAGGAGCTTTCTTT. The gene calls are TRBV24-1 and TRBJ1-1; D gene uncertain. The CDR3 length is 14 residues. CDR1 is KGHDR, CDR2 SFDVKD, per germline. V shed 4 bases and J shed 10 bases, with 18 bases lying between them.

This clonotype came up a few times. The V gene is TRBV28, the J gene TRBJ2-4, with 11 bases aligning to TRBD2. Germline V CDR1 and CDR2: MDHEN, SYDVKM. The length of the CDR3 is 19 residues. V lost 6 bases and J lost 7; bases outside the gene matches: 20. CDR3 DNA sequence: TGTGCCAGCAGCTCCAACCCGGGACTAGCGGCCCTAAGGGGGAACATTCAGTACTTC. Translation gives CASSSNPGLAALRGNIQYF.

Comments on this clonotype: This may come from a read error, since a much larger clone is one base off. DNA of the CDR3: TGTGCCAGCAGTTTACTTTACGGGGACTCCTACGAGCAGTACTTC. Amino acid sequence: CASSLLYGDSYEQYF. The V gene is TRBV12-3 or TRBV12-4, the J gene TRBJ2-7; a weak D match, TRBD2 (5 bases). Trimming pared 2 bases from V and 0 bases from J, leaving 11 bases between. The CDR3 runs to 15 residues.